This TCR beta chain was captured by sequencing in a study of blood T cells in healthy people across ages. Using a J-beta primer mix together with a sample-barcoded 5' primer, a second PCR was run for roughly 6 to 11 cycles. Each CDR3 protein is one row after TCRdb ran MiXCR on the 5' RACE reads. The sample includes roughly 1,100,000 distinct CDR3 sequences, approximately 26% of them seen just once. Total RNA, at least 5 micrograms per sample, was extracted from PBMCs. With 3 bases clipped from V and 9 bases from J, the junction kept 8 bases outside the gene matches. CDR1 is SGHRS, CDR2 YFSETQ, per germline. The CDR3 length is 16 residues. Separately, the same data were catalogued under a study of T cells of mothers and their children. That report notes: Second-PCR primer M1S introduced sample barcodes and 2-4 random nucleotides. With unrelated pairs as the comparison, related mother-child pairs had a slightly higher overlap that was not significant.

This sequence joins TRBV5-1 and TRBJ1-6, with 11 bases aligning to TRBD1. What was sequenced was blood. The source of this sequence is a girl aged 2-9 years in good health. In DNA, the CDR3 is TGCGCCAGCAGCTGGAGGGACAGGGGGTTGGGTTCACCCCTCCACTTT. Its protein product is CASSWRDRGLGSPLHF.